This T cell receptor (beta chain) was recovered during a study of a mutant IDH1 vaccine in newly diagnosed glioma. Study-wide background: Those enrolled had earlier been treated with radiotherapy, temozolomide, or both, mostly both.

Study conclusions and caveats: Detectable vaccine-induced immune responses arose in approximately 93% of patients. No link was apparently found between pseudoprogression and changes in top peripheral T cell clonotypes.

Time point meaning: week 35, safety follow-up. Vaccination comprised doses that each held 300 ug of mutant IDH1 20-mer peptide, plus topical imiquimod. Administration of eight vaccinations to patients took place in weeks 1, 3, 5, 7, 11, 15, 19, 23. Concerning this clone: What it binds is not known.

Here immunoSEQ multiplex PCR was the method, and the copy in TCRdb shows in-frame clones only, minus some. Here the sample spans about 42,000 clones, around 83% being singletons. The CDR3 is made up of 13 amino acids. V lost 0 bases and J 7 bases, leaving 9 bases between the germline ends. CDR1 MRHNA and CDR2 SNTAGT come from the germline V gene. Sequencing used PBMCs, obtained from a glioma patient whose treatment included an IDH1 peptide vaccine. The chain carries TRBV6-4 and TRBJ1-2; D remains unclear. The source of this sequence is a woman aged 50 to 65 with glioma. The CDR3 protein is CASSDSDRFGYTF. In DNA form, the CDR3 reads TGTGCCAGCAGTGACTCGGATAGGTTTGGCTACACCTTC.